A single sample gave rise to the 27 T cell receptor beta chains below, sequenced in a study of T cells in Graves' hyperthyroidism and ophthalmopathy. RNA transcripts yielded amplified TCR beta CDR3 regions. A first-round RT-PCR of the TCR CDR3 used the HTBI primer set. TCRdb processed the multiplex PCR reads anew with MiXCR; each CDR3 protein has one entry. The sample holds approximately 330,000 distinct CDR3 sequences, over 20% seen once. The sample consisted of blood. These receptor sequences come from a woman between 50 and 59 years old with Graves' hyperthyroidism.

The chain is built from TRBV7-6 and TRBJ2-5; TRBD1 matches 8 bases. The CDR3 sequence is 14 residues long. The germline V gene has CDR1 SGHVS and CDR2 FNYEAQ. Trimming cost V 7 bases and J 1 base; bases outside gene matches: 5. The CDR3 region is CASTATGVQETQYF. In DNA, the CDR3 is TGTGCCAGCACCGCGACAGGGGTCCAAGAGACCCAGTACTTC.

The gene calls are TRBV12-3 or TRBV12-4 and TRBJ2-1; 11 bases line up with TRBD2. V was pared by 7 bases and J by 8 bases, with 4 bases of the junction left unmatched. This CDR3 comprises 13 residues. CDR3 loop: CASTLAGGHEQFF. CDR3 bases: TGTGCCAGCACCCTAGCGGGAGGACATGAGCAGTTCTTC.

There are a few counts of this clonotype. The chain recombines TRBV5-5 with TRBJ2-5; D ambiguous. V was clipped by 5 bases and J by 3 bases, with 14 bases between them. This CDR3 is 14 amino acids long. From germline, CDR1 is SGHKS and CDR2 YYEKEE (reference sequence). CDR3 sequence reads: CASRAGIREETQYF. Written as DNA, the CDR3 is TGTGCCAGCAGAGCTGGGATAAGGGAAGAGACCCAGTACTTC.

J is TRBJ2-3 and V is TRBV7-3, with D unclear. V was shortened by 2 bases and J by 2 bases, with 8 bases between the two germline ends. The CDR3 consists of 14 residues. The V gene's germline CDR1 is SGHTA and CDR2 FQGTGA. CDR3 nucleotide sequence: TGTGCCAGCAGCTTATCGGTGAACACAGATACGCAGTATTTT. Translating gives CASSLSVNTDTQYF.

This clonotype was seen repeatedly, ten times or more. V and J are TRBV20-1 and TRBJ1-6, with TRBD1 as a possible D gene (5 bases). CDR1 is DFQATT, CDR2 SNEGSKA, per germline (reference sequence). Trimming shortened V by 6 bases and J by 14 bases, and 23 bases separated the two germline ends. The CDR3 is 14 residues long. This chain's CDR3 is CSASPGRRIGTLHF. CDR3 coding DNA: TGCAGTGCCTCGCCGGGACGGCGGATTGGGACCCTCCACTTT.

The genes are TRBV30 and TRBJ2-2; D remains ambiguous. This CDR3 spans 13 amino acids. Germline CDR1 and CDR2: GTSNPN and SVGIG (reference sequence). With 6 bases removed from V and 6 bases from J, the gap between germline ends came to 14 bases. In DNA form, the CDR3 reads TGTGCCTGCGACCGAAGGTACCCCGGGGAGCTGTTTTTT. It is translated as CACDRRYPGELFF.

Comments on this clonotype: Here the CDR3 omits its conserved ending phenylalanine or tryptophan, so a read error is the likely source. The chain uses TRBV14 and TRBJ1-1; possibly TRBD1 for D (5 bases). This CDR3 spans 16 amino acids. CDR1 is SGHDN and CDR2 is FVKESK in the germline V gene. Trimming took 2 bases from V and 1 from J, leaving 14 bases between them. The CDR3: CASSQRGGRRNTEAFS. CDR3 DNA: TGTGCCAGCAGCCAACGGGGGGGACGGAGGAACACTGAAGCTTTCTCT.

The table lists this clonotype with many counts. V usage is TRBV5-1 and J usage is TRBJ2-7; maybe TRBD2 (6 bases). Germline values: CDR1 SGHRS, CDR2 YFSETQ. The ends were cut back, 4 bases at V and 0 bases at J, with 11 bases in the middle. The CDR3 sequence is 14 residues long. CDR3 sequence (DNA): TGCGCCAGCAGCGGGGGACTCCACTCCTACGAGCAGTACTTC. Residues: CASSGGLHSYEQYF.

A few counts support this clonotype. The J gene is TRBJ2-2, the V gene TRBV20-1; TRBD1 aligns across 12 bases. The CDR3 contains 15 residues. The V gene's germline CDR1 is DFQATT and CDR2 SNEGSKA (reference sequence). The trim removed 2 bases at V and 5 bases at J, leaving 3 bases unmatched. The CDR3 here is CSARPGQGATGELFF. The DNA for the CDR3 is TGCAGTGCTAGACCGGGACAGGGGGCTACCGGGGAGCTGTTTTTT.

V usage is TRBV4-1 and J usage is TRBJ1-5, with D possibly being TRBD1 (5 bases). Looked up from germline, CDR1 is MGHRA and CDR2 is YSYEKL. Trimming cost V 5 bases and J 2 bases, with 13 bases left between them. There are 15 residues in the CDR3. CDR3 sequence (DNA): TGCGCCAGCAGCTTGACAGAGGTGGGCAATCAGCCCCAGCATTTT. It encodes CASSLTEVGNQPQHF.

This clonotype was seen repeatedly, ten times or more. This sequence joins TRBV7-2 and TRBJ2-7; 9 bases agree with TRBD1. V gave up 1 base and J gave up 2 bases; unmatched junction bases: 3. Germline loops: CDR1 SGHTA, CDR2 FQGNSA. The CDR3 is made up of 15 amino acids. CDR3 sequence: CASSLEGTGPYEQYF. The CDR3 bases are TGTGCCAGCAGCTTAGAAGGGACAGGGCCCTACGAGCAGTACTTC.

This clonotype showed up many times. V is TRBV27 and J is TRBJ1-2; 10 bases are a match to TRBD1. With V trimmed by 6 bases and J by 7 bases, 8 bases remained unmatched. CDR1 is MNHEY and CDR2 is SMNVEV in the germline V gene (reference sequence). The CDR3 length is 14 residues. CDR3 protein: CASRKTGGVSGYTF. The CDR3, as DNA: TGTGCCAGCAGGAAGACAGGGGGCGTTAGTGGCTACACCTTC.

The gene calls are TRBV5-6 and TRBJ2-1; D may be TRBD2 (5 bases). The V end was cut by 0 bases, the J end by 5 bases, with 15 bases between. The CDR3 contains 16 residues. Germline V gene data show CDR1 as SGHDT and CDR2 as YYEEEE. CDR3 residues: CASSLALPGSNNEQFF. The CDR3 DNA is TGTGCCAGCAGCTTGGCCCTCCCGGGAAGTAACAATGAGCAGTTCTTC.

This clonotype was seen many times. This rearrangement joins TRBV2 to TRBJ1-5; D perhaps matches TRBD1 (5 bases). This CDR3 has 13 residues. Germline CDR1 and CDR2: SNHLY and FYNNEI. Trimming took off 8 bases at V and 4 bases at J, with 12 bases between the two ends. The CDR3 bases are TGTGCCAGCCGGGGGTGGGGAAATCAGCCCCAGCATTTT. It yields the protein CASRGWGNQPQHF.

The V gene is TRBV2, the J gene TRBJ2-3; no clear D. The V and J ends lost 7 bases and 0 bases respectively, with 5 bases between them. The CDR3 is made up of 12 amino acids. In germline, CDR1 is SNHLY, CDR2 FYNNEI. This CDR3 is CASKLSTDTQYF. DNA of the CDR3: TGTGCCAGCAAACTGAGCACAGATACGCAGTATTTT.

This clonotype has at least ten counts. This CDR3 is CAIMASGEDTQYF. The CDR3, as DNA: TGTGCCATCATGGCTAGCGGGGAGGATACGCAGTATTTT. The V and J genes are TRBV10-3 and TRBJ2-3; 9 nucleotides match TRBD2. The CDR3 runs 13 residues. Trimming took 7 bases from V and 6 from J; bases not matched to a gene: 5. In germline, CDR1 is ENHRY, CDR2 SYGVKD.

This clonotype has just a few counts. The chain uses TRBV6-1 and TRBJ2-3; a weak D match, TRBD2 (6 bases). Germline loops: CDR1 MNHNS, CDR2 SASEGT. V lost 8 bases and J 6 bases, leaving 15 bases between the germline ends. The CDR3 is 13 amino acids. CDR3 loop: CASRTYGGDTQYF. DNA for the CDR3: TGTGCCAGCCGGACTTATGGGGGGGATACGCAGTATTTT.

This clonotype was seen a few times. The J gene is TRBJ1-2, the V gene TRBV20-1, with D unclear. There are 8 residues in the CDR3. CDR1 is DFQATT and CDR2 is SNEGSKA in the germline V gene (reference sequence). V shed 4 bases and J shed 8 bases, with 2 bases lying between them. The CDR3 loop reads CSAKGYTF. The CDR3 DNA follows: TGCAGTGCTAAAGGCTACACCTTC.

This clonotype was seen at least ten times. The chain has TRBV30 and TRBJ2-7, with D perhaps matching TRBD1 (6 bases). The germline CDR1 and CDR2 sequences are GTSNPN and SVGIG (reference sequence). This CDR3 spans 13 amino acids. V shed 2 bases and J shed 6 bases, with 14 bases lying between them. This CDR3 reads CAWSQNQGSEQYF. The DNA of the CDR3 is TGTGCCTGGAGTCAGAATCAGGGGAGCGAGCAGTACTTC.

The chain combines TRBV27 with TRBJ2-7; 9 positions agree with TRBD1. The V and J ends lost 5 bases and 2 bases, in that order; junction bases with no gene match: 7. Germline CDR1 MNHEY, CDR2 SMNVEV (reference sequence). The CDR3 extends over 15 amino acids. The CDR3 DNA reads as TGTGCCAGCAGTCCACCGGGACAGGGACCCTACGAGCAGTACTTC. This sequence encodes CASSPPGQGPYEQYF.

The chain is built from TRBV10-1 and TRBJ2-1, with D maybe TRBD1 (6 bases). The germline gives CDR1 WNHNN, CDR2 SYGVQD (reference sequence). Trimming stripped 4 bases from V and 2 bases from J, with 6 bases between. CDR3 length: 13 amino acids. CDR3: CASSGQAYNEQFF. In DNA, the CDR3 is TGCGCCAGCAGTGGACAGGCCTACAATGAGCAGTTCTTC.

As regards this clonotype: One base away lies a much larger clone, so this may be a sequencing read error. The chain combines TRBV28 with TRBJ1-3; D gene unclear. From germline, CDR1 is MDHEN and CDR2 SYDVKM. The CDR3 totals 15 residues. CDR3 sequence (DNA): TGTGCCGGCAGACGACCCGGGCCTAGTGGAAACACCATATATTTT. This gives the protein CAGRRPGPSGNTIYF.

CDR3 region: CSAIRDTSMGYTF. The CDR3 DNA is TGCAGTGCTATAAGGGACACGTCTATGGGCTACACCTTC. The chain is built from TRBV20-1 and TRBJ1-2, with D perhaps matching TRBD1 (6 bases). Trimming removed 4 bases from V and 8 bases from J, with 17 bases in between. CDR1 and CDR2 from the germline V gene are DFQATT and SNEGSKA (reference sequence). This CDR3 is 13 amino acids long.

V gene TRBV3-1 combines with J gene TRBJ2-1; the D is unclear. CDR1 LGHDT and CDR2 YNNKEL come from the germline V gene (reference sequence). The length of the CDR3 is 16 residues. The ends were cut back, 6 bases at V and 7 bases at J, with 22 bases in the middle. Written as DNA, the CDR3 is TGTGCCAGCAGTCAGAAGAGCCCAAATGCCCGGAATGAGCAGTTCTTC. Residues: CASSQKSPNARNEQFF.

The chain carries TRBV10-2 and TRBJ2-3; 8 positions agree with TRBD2. With 0 bases clipped from V and 2 bases from J, the junction kept 10 bases outside the gene matches. The CDR3 sequence is 18 residues long. The germline V gene has CDR1 WSHSY and CDR2 SAAADI. CDR3 nucleotide sequence: TGCGCCAGCAGTGAGTCGAGGCGGGGGGCCCTCTTCACAGATACGCAGTATTTT. Residues: CASSESRRGALFTDTQYF.

V gene TRBV15 combines with J gene TRBJ2-1; 9 nucleotides agree with TRBD2. The ends lost 0 bases at V and 0 bases at J; junction bases unmatched: 9. The CDR3 runs 19 residues. The V gene's germline CDR1 is LNHNV and CDR2 YYDKDF (reference sequence). In DNA, the CDR3 is TGTGCCACCAGCAGAGATATTGCTAGCGGGGATAGCTCCTACAATGAGCAGTTCTTC. Translation gives CATSRDIASGDSSYNEQFF.

The chain links TRBV7-9 to TRBJ2-2; D remains unclear. The ends were cut back, 5 bases at V and 8 bases at J, with 9 bases in the middle. The CDR3 consists of 12 residues. CDR1 is SEHNR and CDR2 is FQNEAQ in the germline V gene (reference sequence). CDR3 sequence reads: CASSLSPGELFF. Here the CDR3 DNA reads TGTGCCAGCAGCCTTAGCCCTGGGGAGCTGTTTTTT.